A selection of T cell receptor beta chains follows, all from one sample in a study of CD8 T cells in Susac syndrome. A single record per CDR3 protein comes from TCRdb applying MiXCR to the immunoSEQ multiplex PCR reads. This sample has 250,000 to 350,000 distinct CDR3 sequences; about 85% occur once, and the top ten carry about 0.11%. Sequencing used CD8+ T cells from PBMCs. These receptors were taken from a human donor with multiple sclerosis. Both conserved end residues are part of each CDR3. D genes are given only for firm matches. Where a row states a size, it is once, few, many or the class of an expanded clone; other rows omit it.

D gene,clone size,V gene,J gene,CDR3 DNA,CDR3 protein
NA,NA,TRBV7-9,TRBJ2-1,TGTGCCAGCAGCTTTCCTCCCCTCCGGAAGATTGAGCAGTTCTTC,CASSFPPLRKIEQFF
NA,NA,TRBV20-1,TRBJ2-7,TGCAGTGCTAGAGATTCTAGGGTGGCTTCCTCCTACGAGCAGTACTTC,CSARDSRVASSYEQYF
NA,few,TRBV28,TRBJ1-1,TGTGCCAGCAGTTTACAGGGTTTAAACACTGAAGCTTTCTTT,CASSLQGLNTEAFF
TRBD1,NA,TRBV24-1,TRBJ2-2,TGTGCCACCAGAACTACAGGGGGCAGGGAGCTGTTTTTT,CATRTTGGRELFF
TRBD2,NA,TRBV2,TRBJ2-1,TGTGCCTTAACTAGCGGGGCGTACAATGAGCAGTTCTTC,CALTSGAYNEQFF
NA,few,TRBV6-5,TRBJ2-3,TGTGCCAGCAGTTACTCGGACAGCACAGATACGCAGTATTTT,CASSYSDSTDTQYF
NA,NA,TRBV5-6,TRBJ1-4,TGTGCCAGCAGCTTGGGAGGGTTTGAAAAACTGTTTTTT,CASSLGGFEKLFF
NA,NA,TRBV5-6,TRBJ2-7,TGTGCCAGCAGCTTTTCACTATCGACTACGAACGAGCAGTACTTC,CASSFSLSTTNEQYF
NA,once,TRBV7-9,TRBJ2-2,TGTGCCAGCAGCCCTACCTCCGGGACTTACACCGGGGAGCTGTTTTTT,CASSPTSGTYTGELFF
NA,once,TRBV24-1,TRBJ2-1,TGTGCCACCAGTGTTAGATACAATGAGCAGTTCTTC,CATSVRYNEQFF
NA,once,TRBV29-1,TRBJ2-2,TGCAGCGTTGAAGGACGGACAGTGGTCGGGGAGCTGTTTTTT,CSVEGRTVVGELFF
NA,few,TRBV27,TRBJ2-1,TGTGCCAGCACCCCCCTGGGGTACAATGAGCAGTTCTTC,CASTPLGYNEQFF
NA,NA,TRBV5-6,TRBJ1-4,TGTGCCAGCAGCTTTTCCATTAATGAAAAACTGTTTTTT,CASSFSINEKLFF
NA,NA,TRBV7-6,TRBJ2-2,TGTGCCAGCAGCCCTCTAGCGTACACCGGGGAGCTGTTTTTT,CASSPLAYTGELFF
NA,few,TRBV19,TRBJ2-7,TGTGCCAGTAGTCCTTGGGCCGACTCCTACGAGCAGTACTTC,CASSPWADSYEQYF
NA,NA,TRBV19,TRBJ2-7,TGTGCCAGTAGTTATGGGGCCGAGCAGTACTTC,CASSYGAEQYF
TRBD2,NA,TRBV5-1,TRBJ2-3,TGCGCCAGCAGCTTGCGCGGGAGGCCCGTCACAGATACGCAGTATTTT,CASSLRGRPVTDTQYF
TRBD1,NA,TRBV5-1,TRBJ2-7,TGCGCCAGCAGCTACGACAGGGGACACGACGAGCAGTACTTC,CASSYDRGHDEQYF
NA,NA,TRBV4-1,TRBJ1-1,TGCGCCAGCAGCCAATCAACAGGGTGGAACACTGAAGCTTTCTTT,CASSQSTGWNTEAFF
NA,once,TRBV19,TRBJ1-2,TGTGCCAGTGGGCGGGAGGGCGACTATGGCTACACCTTC,CASGREGDYGYTF
NA,once,TRBV30,TRBJ2-1,TGTGCCTGGAGTGTAGGGTCGGGGAACAATGAGCAGTTCTTC,CAWSVGSGNNEQFF
NA,NA,TRBV5-1,TRBJ2-3,TGCGCCAGCAGCTTGGCCGGGCGGCGGGTCCGAGGATCGGATACGCAGTATTTT,CASSLAGRRVRGSDTQYF
NA,NA,TRBV7-8,TRBJ2-1,TGTGCCAGCAGCTTAGCCCCCGAGGGCAACAATGAGCAGTTCTTC,CASSLAPEGNNEQFF
NA,NA,TRBV5-5,TRBJ1-4,TGTGCCAGCAGCTTGGTCAGAACTGAAAAACTGTTTTTT,CASSLVRTEKLFF
TRBD1,NA,TRBV4-1,TRBJ1-5,TGCGCCAGCAGCCAAGTACAAGGGGGCGGTCAGCCCCAGCATTTT,CASSQVQGGGQPQHF
NA,NA,TRBV20-1,TRBJ1-6,TGCAGTGCTAGCCAAGCCTCCAGTGTCGGTTCACCCCTCCACTTT,CSASQASSVGSPLHF
TRBD1,NA,TRBV19,TRBJ2-2,TGTGCCAGTAGTCCCGACAGGGAAGGCCCCGGGGAGCTGTTTTTT,CASSPDREGPGELFF